The 2 T cell receptor beta chains reported below all come from one sample, sequenced in a study of T cells in Graves' hyperthyroidism and ophthalmopathy. TCR beta CDR3 regions were amplified from RNA transcripts. Using the HTBI primer set, a first-round RT-PCR was run on the TCR CDR3. TCRdb itself ran the multiplex PCR reads through MiXCR, one entry per CDR3 protein. The data show a few hundred thousand distinct CDR3 sequences, approximately 15% seen once. What was sequenced was blood. The receptor source for this set is a woman aged 18-29 years with Graves' hyperthyroidism.

This clonotype was recorded at least ten times. The J gene is TRBJ1-3, the V gene TRBV6-2 or TRBV6-3; D call uncertain. Per the germline V gene, CDR1 is MNHEY and CDR2 is SVGEGT. CDR3 length: 12 amino acids. V lost 7 bases, J lost 8 bases, and 12 bases lay in between. The CDR3 DNA is TGTGCCAGCACAACGATCGCGGACACCATATATTTT. Translation: CASTTIADTIYF.

This clonotype was seen a few times. V usage is TRBV27 and J usage is TRBJ2-2; perhaps TRBD1 as D (5 bases). The CDR3 is made up of 13 amino acids. Deletions cut 4 bases from V and 8 bases from J, with 11 bases between. Germline CDR1 reads MNHEY; CDR2 reads SMNVEV (reference sequence). CDR3 in DNA: TGTGCCAGCAGTTCTCAGGGATATGGGGAGCTGTTTTTT. This sequence encodes CASSSQGYGELFF.